This is a list of T cell receptor beta chains from one sample in a study of blood T cells in healthy people across ages. Using its own MiXCR run on the 5' RACE reads, TCRdb lists one record per CDR3 protein. The sample has 1.2 million to 1.5 million distinct CDR3 sequences, approximately 59% seen once; the top ten hold over 5.5%. The sample consisted of blood. Every receptor here comes from a man between 18 and 29 years old in good health. Both conserved end residues are part of each CDR3. Each record gives: clone size, D gene, J gene, V gene, CDR3 DNA, CDR3 protein. The D gene is left open where the match is weak. Size is stated for part of the rows, as once, few or many counts, or as a class when the clone is expanded.

size: -; D: -; J: TRBJ1-1; V: TRBV5-6; DNA: TGTGCCAGCAGCTTGTTGGACCGGGACGATCTTCCCACTGAAGCTTTCTTT; CDR3: CASSLLDRDDLPTEAFF
size: -; D: -; J: TRBJ1-4; V: TRBV6-2/TRBV6-3; DNA: TGTGCCAGCAGCCCACCGGTAGAACCCGGAGCTGAAAAACTGTTTTTT; CDR3: CASSPPVEPGAEKLFF
size: -; D: -; J: TRBJ2-5; V: TRBV29-1; DNA: TGCAGCGTCGTCAGCGGGTTTACCTACAATGAGCAGTACTTC; CDR3: CSVVSGFTYNEQYF
size: -; D: -; J: TRBJ1-1; V: TRBV27; DNA: TGTGCCAGCAGTGGTTACTCTGAAGCTTTCTTT; CDR3: CASSGYSEAFF
size: -; D: -; J: TRBJ2-5; V: TRBV12-3/TRBV12-4; DNA: TGTGCCAGCAGCGCGACATACCTGAACGAAGAGACCCAGTACTTC; CDR3: CASSATYLNEETQYF
size: -; D: -; J: TRBJ2-4; V: TRBV12-3/TRBV12-4; DNA: TGTGCCAGCAGTTTCCCAGCGGGTGACAAAAACATTCAGTACTTC; CDR3: CASSFPAGDKNIQYF
size: -; D: -; J: TRBJ1-5; V: TRBV18; DNA: TGTGCCAGCTCACCAGGCCGGAATAGCAATCAGCCCCAGCATTTT; CDR3: CASSPGRNSNQPQHF
size: -; D: -; J: TRBJ2-7; V: TRBV25-1; DNA: TGTGCCAGCAGTGGGGCAGGAGGGGGTTCCTACGAGCAGTACTTC; CDR3: CASSGAGGGSYEQYF
size: -; D: -; J: TRBJ2-3; V: TRBV12-3/TRBV12-4; DNA: TGTGCCAGCAGCCCTGGAGGGCCGGGTGGAGATACGCAGTATTTT; CDR3: CASSPGGPGGDTQYF
size: -; D: TRBD1; J: TRBJ2-1; V: TRBV6-4; DNA: TGTGCCAGCAACTTGAGGGGGCCTCCTCCCGGCCCTTACAATGAGCAGTTCTTC; CDR3: CASNLRGPPPGPYNEQFF
size: -; D: TRBD2; J: TRBJ2-1; V: TRBV7-9; DNA: TGTGCCAGCAGCTACGGACTAGCGGTCTCCTACAATGAGCAGTTCTTC; CDR3: CASSYGLAVSYNEQFF
size: -; D: TRBD1; J: TRBJ2-7; V: TRBV5-1; DNA: TGCGCCAGCAGCTTCCCGGGACAGAGCTCCTACGAGCAGTACTTC; CDR3: CASSFPGQSSYEQYF
size: few; D: TRBD2; J: TRBJ2-1; V: TRBV7-8; DNA: TGTGCCAGCAGCTCCCGTAGACTAGCGGGGGACAATGAGCAGTTCTTC; CDR3: CASSSRRLAGDNEQFF
size: -; D: TRBD1; J: TRBJ2-5; V: TRBV4-1; DNA: TGCGCCAGCAGTCAAACAGGGGGCTCGGAGGAGACCCAGTACTTC; CDR3: CASSQTGGSEETQYF
size: -; D: -; J: TRBJ2-5; V: TRBV5-6; DNA: TGTGCCAGCAGCTTGTTAACGCTCGTTCTACAAGAGACCCAGTACTTC; CDR3: CASSLLTLVLQETQYF
size: -; D: -; J: TRBJ2-5; V: TRBV27; DNA: TGTGCCAGCAGTCTGGCGGGGGCACGGGGGACCCAGTACTTC; CDR3: CASSLAGARGTQYF
size: -; D: -; J: TRBJ1-2; V: TRBV27; DNA: TGTGCCAGCGGAGGCAGGGTACTGGGGGATGGCTACACCTTC; CDR3: CASGGRVLGDGYTF
size: once; D: TRBD1; J: TRBJ1-2; V: TRBV4-3; DNA: TGCGCCAGCAGCCCGTCCCGGGGACAGGCATATGGCTACACCTTC; CDR3: CASSPSRGQAYGYTF
size: -; D: -; J: TRBJ2-2; V: TRBV12-3/TRBV12-4; DNA: TGTGCCAGCAGTTTTACGGTAAACACCGGGGAGCTGTTTTTT; CDR3: CASSFTVNTGELFF
size: few; D: TRBD2; J: TRBJ2-1; V: TRBV20-1; DNA: TGCAGTGGCCTGGGGCTAGCGGGTTACAATGAGCAGTTCTTC; CDR3: CSGLGLAGYNEQFF
size: -; D: TRBD2; J: TRBJ2-5; V: TRBV7-8; DNA: TGTGCCAGCAGCTCCCGGATAGCGGGAGTGGTGGAGACCCAGTACTTC; CDR3: CASSSRIAGVVETQYF
size: -; D: TRBD1; J: TRBJ2-7; V: TRBV20-1; DNA: TGCAGTGCTAGAGAGAACAGGGGTGCCTACGAGCAGTACTTC; CDR3: CSARENRGAYEQYF
size: -; D: -; J: TRBJ2-1; V: TRBV29-1; DNA: TGCAGCGTTGAAGGACAGCTCAGCTCCTACAATGAGCAGTTCTTC; CDR3: CSVEGQLSSYNEQFF
size: -; D: -; J: TRBJ2-2; V: TRBV7-2; DNA: TGTGCCAGCAGCTTAGAACCCTGGGCCGGGGAGCTGTTTTTT; CDR3: CASSLEPWAGELFF
size: -; D: -; J: TRBJ2-5; V: TRBV20-1; DNA: TGCAGTGCTGATGACCGGGAGACCCAGTACTTC; CDR3: CSADDRETQYF
size: few; D: -; J: TRBJ2-5; V: TRBV25-1; DNA: TGTGCCAGCAGTGAACCGACGGGACTTTCATTACAAGAGACCCAGTACTTC; CDR3: CASSEPTGLSLQETQYF
size: -; D: -; J: TRBJ2-5; V: TRBV4-2; DNA: TGTGCCAGCAGCCAAGATGGGGCAGGCCAAGAGACCCAGTACTTC; CDR3: CASSQDGAGQETQYF
size: -; D: -; J: TRBJ2-7; V: TRBV12-3/TRBV12-4; DNA: TGTGCCAGCGGGGCCCAGGCTGGGACCTACGAGCAGTACTTC; CDR3: CASGAQAGTYEQYF
size: -; D: -; J: TRBJ2-1; V: TRBV28; DNA: TGTGCCAGCACCCCTATCCTCGGACCCTCCTGGCACAATGAGCAGTTCTTC; CDR3: CASTPILGPSWHNEQFF
size: -; D: TRBD1; J: TRBJ2-5; V: TRBV15; DNA: TGTGCCACCAGCAGAGTAGGACAGGGTGCGCGAGAGACCCAGTACTTC; CDR3: CATSRVGQGARETQYF
size: few; D: TRBD2; J: TRBJ2-3; V: TRBV6-5; DNA: TGTGCCAGCAGGGTACTAGCGGGAGGGACAGATACGCAGTATTTT; CDR3: CASRVLAGGTDTQYF
size: once; D: TRBD2; J: TRBJ2-7; V: TRBV9; DNA: TGTGCCAGCAGCGAAGGGACTAGCGGGAGTCTCTACGAGCAGTACTTC; CDR3: CASSEGTSGSLYEQYF
size: -; D: -; J: TRBJ2-1; V: TRBV7-9; DNA: TGTGCCAGCAGCCTACAGGATCGGAATGAGCAGTTCTTC; CDR3: CASSLQDRNEQFF
size: -; D: TRBD1; J: TRBJ2-5; V: TRBV12-3/TRBV12-4; DNA: TGTGCCAGCAGTACGACAGGGGTCGGGACCCAGTACTTC; CDR3: CASSTTGVGTQYF
size: -; D: TRBD2; J: TRBJ2-1; V: TRBV7-9; DNA: TGTGCCAGCAGCTTAGTGCATTCGGGACTAGCGGGAGCTTTTAATGAGCAGTTCTTC; CDR3: CASSLVHSGLAGAFNEQFF
size: -; D: -; J: TRBJ2-1; V: TRBV6-5; DNA: TGTGCCAGCAGTTACACGAGCTCCTACAATGAGCAGTTCTTC; CDR3: CASSYTSSYNEQFF
size: -; D: TRBD2; J: TRBJ2-3; V: TRBV5-1; DNA: TGCGCCAGCAGCTCCTACCTTCCGGGACTAGCGACAGATACGCAGTATTTT; CDR3: CASSSYLPGLATDTQYF
size: -; D: -; J: TRBJ2-3; V: TRBV12-3/TRBV12-4; DNA: TGTGCCAGCAGGCCCCTAGGGAGAGAGACGCAGTATTTT; CDR3: CASRPLGRETQYF
size: -; D: -; J: TRBJ2-3; V: TRBV24-1; DNA: TGTGCCACCAGTGATGCAGTGGCAGATACGCAGTATTTT; CDR3: CATSDAVADTQYF
size: -; D: -; J: TRBJ2-5; V: TRBV29-1; DNA: TGCAGCGTTGAAAGGCTCCTAGGACAGACCCAGTACTTC; CDR3: CSVERLLGQTQYF
size: -; D: -; J: TRBJ1-1; V: TRBV6-1; DNA: TGTACCAGCAGTGAAGCGCTTGGGGGAACTGAAGCTTTCTTT; CDR3: CTSSEALGGTEAFF
size: -; D: -; J: TRBJ2-1; V: TRBV3-1; DNA: TGTGCCAGCAGCCAAGATCAAGGGCAGGCGGTTTACAATGAGCAGTTCTTC; CDR3: CASSQDQGQAVYNEQFF